These 32 T cell receptor beta chains were sequenced from one sample in a study of blood T cell repertoires in COVID-19. Sequenced by immunoSEQ multiplex PCR; TCRdb stores in-frame clones only, minus some. This sample has nearly 80,000 clones, with about four fifths found just once. Sequencing used peripheral blood. Receptors originate from a woman in her 70s with acute or convalescent COVID-19.

The CDR3 here is CASSAQGEEADTEAFF. The CDR3 DNA follows: TGTGCCAGCAGCGCACAGGGGGAGGAGGCGGACACTGAAGCTTTCTTT. V and J are TRBV21-1 and TRBJ1-1; the tabulated D call, TRBD1, remains unverified against the DNA. TRBV21-1 is a recognized pseudogene. The CDR3 runs to 16 residues.

The gene calls are TRBV6-2 or TRBV6-3 and TRBJ2-7; 7 nucleotides line up with TRBD1. Germline V lookup: CDR1 MNHEY, CDR2 SVGEGT. This CDR3 region has 18 residues. V shed 2 bases, J shed 4 bases, and the junction held 17 bases outside the gene matches. The CDR3 region is CASSYVRGRDTLEYEQYF. CDR3 DNA sequence: TGTGCCAGCAGTTACGTAAGGGGGCGAGATACCCTGGAATACGAGCAGTACTTC.

The J gene is TRBJ2-1, the V gene TRBV10-3, with 10 bases lining up with TRBD2. This CDR3 comprises 16 residues. The V and J ends lost 4 bases and 0 bases, in that order; junction bases with no gene match: 3. Looked up from germline, CDR1 is ENHRY and CDR2 is SYGVKD. The CDR3 DNA sequence: TGTGCCATCAGTGTACTAGCGGGAAGCTCCTACAATGAGCAGTTCTTC. This codes for CAISVLAGSSYNEQFF.

The J gene is TRBJ1-1, the V gene TRBV18, with a possible D match to TRBD1 (5 bases). The V end was cut by 5 bases, the J end by 3 bases, with 7 bases between. Germline CDR1 and CDR2: KGHSH and LQKENI. The CDR3 consists of 12 residues. CDR3 amino acids: CASSVGDTEAFF. The CDR3 coding sequence is TGTGCCAGCTCAGTAGGGGACACTGAAGCTTTCTTT. Full variable domain (rest looked up from reference TRBV18 and TRBJ1-1): NAGVMQNPRHLVRRRGQEARLRCSPMKGHSHVYWYRQLPEEGLKFMVYLQKENIIDESGMPKERFSAEFPKEGPSILRIQQVVRGDSAAYFCASSVGDTEAFFGQGTRLTVV.

This chain links TRBV29-1 with TRBJ2-7; TRBD2 aligns across 11 bases. From germline, CDR1 is SQVTM and CDR2 ANQGSEA. This CDR3 spans 13 amino acids. Trimming at V came to 4 bases and at J to 7 bases, leaving 6 bases not matched to a gene. CDR3 amino acids: CSVGTSGSLEQYF. CDR3 in DNA: TGCAGCGTTGGGACTAGCGGGTCCCTGGAGCAGTACTTC.

The chain links TRBV27 to TRBJ1-6, with a tentative D call TRBD1 (5 bases). Trimming cost V 2 bases and J 4 bases, with 15 bases left between them. Germline V gene data show CDR1 as MNHEY and CDR2 as SMNVEV (reference sequence). The CDR3 sequence is 17 residues long. The CDR3 nucleotides are TGTGCCAGCAGTTTAGGGGCATGGGTGAGGTATAATTCACCCCTCCACTTT. Its translation is CASSLGAWVRYNSPLHF.

Points on this clone: Other DNA sequences in the same sample also yield this CDR3. The rearrangement uses TRBV7-3 and TRBJ2-3, with a weak D call TRBD1 (5 bases). Germline V gene lookup returns CDR1 SGHTA and CDR2 FQGTGA. CDR3 length equals 13 residues. V was shortened by 0 bases and J by 4 bases, with 5 bases between the two germline ends. In nucleotides, the CDR3 is TGTGCCAGCAGCTTAACGGGGCCAGATACGCAGTATTTT. Protein product: CASSLTGPDTQYF.

This clone was recorded many times. The chain has TRBV11-3 and TRBJ2-5; possibly TRBD2 for D (5 bases). CDR1 is SGHNT, CDR2 YENEEA, per germline. The V end lost 1 base, the J end lost 3 bases, and 9 bases lay between the germline ends. The CDR3 sequence is 14 residues long. CDR3 nucleotides: TGTGCCAGCAGCTTAGGTGCCGGGGAAGAGACCCAGTACTTC. Its translation is CASSLGAGEETQYF.

The chain links TRBV14 to TRBJ1-3, with TRBD1 matching 7 bases. With 0 bases clipped from V and 1 base from J, the junction kept 6 bases outside the gene matches. The CDR3 runs to 17 residues. Germline V CDR1 and CDR2: SGHDN, FVKESK. In DNA form, the CDR3 reads TGTGCCAGCAGCCAAGATGACAGGGTCGTATCTGGAAACACCATATATTTT. Its protein product is CASSQDDRVVSGNTIYF.

The chain carries TRBV30 and TRBJ2-3; D might be TRBD1 (5 bases). V was clipped by 0 bases and J by 2 bases, with 9 bases between them. CDR1 GTSNPN and CDR2 SVGIG come from the germline V gene (reference sequence). This CDR3 contains 14 residues. The CDR3 nucleotides read TGTGCCTGGAGTGTACAGGTAGACACAGATACGCAGTATTTT. Translating gives CAWSVQVDTDTQYF.

V usage is TRBV28 and J usage is TRBJ2-3; D unresolved. The CDR3 length is 13 residues. The germline V gene encodes CDR1 MDHEN and CDR2 SYDVKM. Trimming pared 2 bases from V and 6 bases from J, leaving 9 bases between. The CDR3 loop reads CASSLGLRDTQYF. For the CDR3, the DNA is TGTGCCAGCAGTTTAGGTCTCAGGGATACGCAGTATTTT.

V usage is TRBV2 and J usage is TRBJ1-2; D is undetermined. This CDR3 is 11 amino acids long. Germline CDR1 SNHLY, CDR2 FYNNEI. Trimming removed 8 bases at V and 1 base at J, with 5 bases between. The CDR3 region is CASGGNYGYTF. In DNA form, the CDR3 reads TGTGCCAGCGGCGGTAACTATGGCTACACCTTC.

The chain couples TRBV3-1 (or the pseudogene TRBV3-2) to TRBJ2-1, with TRBD2 identical over 7 bases. Per germline, CDR1 LGHDT and CDR2 YNNKEL (reference sequence). V trimming: 8 bases; J trimming: 5 bases; junction bases outside the gene matches: 9. The CDR3 is 14 residues long. CDR3 loop: CASARLAADNEQFF. The CDR3 region has the DNA TGTGCCAGCGCGCGGCTAGCGGCCGACAATGAGCAGTTCTTC.

The CDR3 is CASSDVLGVLAGEGAYNEQFF. Written as DNA, the CDR3 is TGTGCCAGTAGCGATGTATTGGGGGTGCTAGCGGGAGAGGGAGCCTACAATGAGCAGTTCTTC. This chain connects TRBV19 to TRBJ2-1; 10 bases fit TRBD2. Germline V gives CDR1 LNHDA, CDR2 SQIVND (reference sequence). This CDR3 has 21 amino acids. The V and J ends lost 6 bases and 2 bases, in that order; junction bases with no gene match: 22.

This chain connects TRBV6-1 to TRBJ1-1; no firm D call. Looked up from germline, CDR1 is MNHNS and CDR2 is SASEGT. V was trimmed by 2 bases and J by 5 bases, leaving 15 bases between them. This CDR3 region has 15 residues. The CDR3 DNA follows: TGTGCCAGCAGTGAATTAGGGAGGGTCGGGACTGAAGCTTTCTTT. Protein: CASSELGRVGTEAFF.

J is TRBJ1-2 and V is TRBV5-6; TRBD1 matches 7 bases. CDR3 size: 14 residues. CDR1 SGHDT and CDR2 YYEEEE come from the germline V gene. V was clipped by 5 bases and J by 2 bases; unmatched bases: 6. The CDR3 loop reads CASRKNRGNYGYTF. The DNA of the CDR3 is TGTGCCAGCAGGAAGAACAGGGGAAACTATGGCTACACCTTC.

In DNA, the CDR3 is TGTGCCAGCAGTGACGCCCTGAACAGGGGATCGAGTGGCTACACCTTC. Translation: CASSDALNRGSSGYTF. The chain joins TRBV25-1 to TRBJ1-2, with TRBD1 matching over 7 bases. V lost 3 bases, J lost 7 bases, and 14 bases stayed unmatched. From germline, CDR1 is MGHDK and CDR2 SYGVNS. This CDR3 spans 16 amino acids.

The gene calls are TRBV4-2 and TRBJ2-3, with 8 bases matching TRBD2. The length of the CDR3 is 14 residues. The germline V gene has CDR1 LGHNA and CDR2 YNFKEQ. J lost 2 bases, V lost 9 bases, and 7 bases had no gene match. The CDR3 region is CASTAGVSTDTQYF. Written as DNA, the CDR3 is TGTGCCAGTACAGCGGGAGTGTCCACAGATACGCAGTATTTT.

The CDR3 DNA reads TGTGCCAGTAGTCGTATTTTTAACAGGGTAGGTAGTTCATATCAGCCCCAGCATTTT. Its translation is CASSRIFNRVGSSYQPQHF. This chain joins TRBV19 and TRBJ1-5; D possibly corresponds to TRBD1 (6 bases). This CDR3 is 19 amino acids long. V shed 5 bases and J shed 5 bases, with 28 bases lying between them. Per germline, CDR1 LNHDA and CDR2 SQIVND (reference sequence).

The gene calls are TRBV19 and TRBJ2-1; unclear D gene. The CDR3 consists of 14 residues. With 6 bases removed from V and 6 bases from J, the gap between germline ends came to 15 bases. In germline, CDR1 is LNHDA, CDR2 SQIVND (reference sequence). The CDR3 spells CASRIGGGSNEQFF. The CDR3 DNA reads as TGTGCCAGTAGAATTGGCGGCGGCAGCAATGAGCAGTTCTTC.

This chain uses TRBV5-1 with TRBJ1-2; no definite D call. V dropped 3 bases and J dropped 4 bases, with 13 bases sitting between them. The length of the CDR3 is 14 residues. Per germline, CDR1 SGHRS and CDR2 YFSETQ. The CDR3 reads CASSSLGRGYGYTF. For the CDR3, the DNA is TGCGCCAGCAGCTCCCTCGGGCGGGGCTATGGCTACACCTTC.

The chain employs TRBV12-5 and TRBJ2-7; 12 bases are a match to TRBD2. The V gene end was trimmed by 5 bases and the J gene end by 6 bases; junction bases not matched to a gene: 5. Germline CDR1 and CDR2: LGHNT and FRNRAP. The CDR3 runs to 14 residues. CDR3: CASGLRTSGTEQYF. For the CDR3, the DNA is TGTGCTAGTGGTCTGAGGACTAGCGGGACCGAGCAGTACTTC.

This clone is a singleton in its sample. The J gene is TRBJ2-1, the V gene TRBV12-3 or TRBV12-4; no reliable D call. This CDR3 is built from 11 residues. Trimming removed 8 bases at V and 7 bases at J, with 9 bases between. CDR3 amino acids: CASLAFNEQFF. CDR3 nucleotide sequence: TGTGCCAGCTTGGCCTTTAATGAGCAGTTCTTC.

The chain has TRBV27 and TRBJ1-1; no definite D call. Trimming left V 6 bases short and J 0 bases short, with 8 bases between. Germline values: CDR1 MNHEY, CDR2 SMNVEV (reference sequence). The CDR3 is 13 residues long. The CDR3 sequence is CASRIGVNTEAFF. The CDR3 DNA sequence: TGTGCCAGCAGGATCGGTGTGAACACTGAAGCTTTCTTT.

This chain connects TRBV29-1 to TRBJ2-1; 12 bases map to TRBD2. J lost 5 bases, V lost 3 bases, and 8 bases had no gene match. The length of the CDR3 is 16 residues. Germline V gene data show CDR1 as SQVTM and CDR2 as ANQGSEA. The CDR3: CSVDEGLAGTDNEQFF. CDR3 nucleotides: TGCAGCGTTGACGAGGGACTAGCGGGTACCGACAATGAGCAGTTCTTC.

The chain employs TRBV7-3 and TRBJ2-7; possible D gene TRBD1, 5 bases. Germline V gives CDR1 SGHTA, CDR2 FQGTGA. CDR3 length equals 15 residues. The ends were cut back, 1 base at V and 3 bases at J, with 13 bases in the middle. The DNA for the CDR3 is TGTGCCAGCAGCTTAAGTTCAGGGAAAGGCTACGAGCAGTACTTC. It encodes CASSLSSGKGYEQYF.

This clone was seen a handful of times. J is TRBJ1-5 and V is TRBV12-3 or TRBV12-4; D possibly corresponds to TRBD1 (6 bases). The V gene lost 5 bases and the J gene lost 4 bases, with 9 bases spanning the gap. The CDR3 has 13 amino acids. The chain's CDR3 is CASSRQENQPQHF. In DNA form, the CDR3 reads TGTGCCAGCAGTAGACAGGAGAATCAGCCCCAGCATTTT.

The chain joins TRBV7-8 to TRBJ2-5; a weak D match, TRBD2 (5 bases). The CDR3 contains 15 residues. The germline CDR1 and CDR2 sequences are SGHVS and FQNEAQ. V lost 1 base and J 1 base, leaving 10 bases between the germline ends. The DNA for the CDR3 is TGTGCCAGCAGCTTAGGAGGTAGCGCCCAAGAGACCCAGTACTTC. Protein: CASSLGGSAQETQYF. The whole variable domain, filled in from reference TRBV7-8 and TRBJ2-5, reads GAGVSQSPRYKVAKRGQDVALRCDPISGHVSLFWYQQALGQGPEFLTYFQNEAQLDKSGLPSDRFFAERPEGSVSTLKIQRTQQEDSAVYLCASSLGGSAQETQYFGPGTRLLVL.

The V call is TRBV2, the J call TRBJ2-1; the D gene is possibly TRBD1 (6 bases). V was pared by 4 bases and J by 7 bases, with 14 bases between. Germline V gene sequence: CDR1 SNHLY, CDR2 FYNNEI. The CDR3 consists of 14 residues. The CDR3, as DNA: TGTGCCAGCAGTGTGCTGGGGGCTAGGAATGAGCAGTTCTTC. It is translated as CASSVLGARNEQFF.

V is TRBV7-2 and J is TRBJ2-3; D gene unclear. The V gene lost 5 bases and the J gene lost 0 bases, with 9 bases spanning the gap. The CDR3 has 14 amino acids. Germline CDR1 reads SGHTA; CDR2 reads FQGNSA. The CDR3: CASSPTVSTDTQYF. CDR3 bases: TGTGCCAGCAGCCCAACAGTAAGCACAGATACGCAGTATTTT.

The CDR3, as DNA: TGTGCCAGCAGCTTACGTTCAGGGGCCGGAAACACCATATATTTT. Translated, it gives CASSLRSGAGNTIYF. V gene TRBV7-9 combines with J gene TRBJ1-3; a weak D match, TRBD1 (6 bases). The ends were cut back, 2 bases at V and 4 bases at J, with 12 bases in the middle. The CDR3 totals 15 residues. Germline CDR1 SEHNR, CDR2 FQNEAQ (reference sequence).

The genes are TRBV2 and TRBJ2-7; 11 bases align to TRBD2. V lost 4 bases, J lost 5 bases, and 10 bases stayed unmatched. The CDR3 spans 16 residues. CDR1 is SNHLY and CDR2 is FYNNEI in the germline V gene. The chain's CDR3 is CASSGTTSGIPHEQYF. DNA for the CDR3: TGTGCCAGCAGTGGAACGACTAGCGGGATCCCCCACGAGCAGTACTTC.